Sequencing of this T cell receptor beta chain was carried out in a study of breast tumors, draining lymph nodes, adjacent tissues. Overall study results and limits: Tumor and nontumor repertoires were significantly more similar in luminal-like than in basal-like breast cancer.

Axillary draining lymph nodes of breast cancer patients supplied the node samples. TCRdb processed the multiplex PCR reads anew with MiXCR; each CDR3 protein has one entry. The table has nearly 200,000 distinct CDR3 sequences, approximately 30% seen once; the top ten hold approximately 4.3%. Germline V lookup: CDR1 MNHEY, CDR2 SVGAGI. V was shortened by 4 bases and J by 6 bases, with 13 bases between the two germline ends. The CDR3 has 13 residues. This clonotype was found many times. Its target is unknown. The genes are TRBV6-5 and TRBJ2-7; D unclear. Input material: axillary lymph node tissue. This TCR was sampled from a female donor with breast cancer. Some clones in this sample may be carry-over from other donors' samples. The CDR3, as DNA: TGTGCCAGCAGTTTTGATCCAACCCGCGAGCAGTACTTC. This encodes CASSFDPTREQYF.